The entry that follows covers one TCR beta chain sequence. Antigen specificity is unknown. The data derive from a study of cytomegalovirus exposure and HLA in healthy donors. Background on the study: The 95 to 150 validation repertoires were produced on the same platform as the 700 or so repertoires of the first cohort. This was reported in a later analysis. Regarding the study as a whole: A few CMV-associated chains were confirmed in vitro to be specific for CMV antigens.

This CDR3 contains 12 residues. Germline-derived CDR1 and CDR2 are SGHNT and YYREEE (reference sequence). The ends were cut back, 3 bases at V and 5 bases at J, with 7 bases in the middle. Assay used: immunoSEQ multiplex PCR; TCRdb lists only in-frame clones, some missing. The table records 150,000 or so clones, more than 75% of them present only once. Sequenced sample: PBMCs. The sequence derives from a man between 18 and 35 years old in good health and CMV-seropositive. The chain has TRBV5-4 and TRBJ2-3, with TRBD1 as a possible D gene (5 bases). CDR3 sequence (DNA): TGTGCCAGCAGCTCTGACAGAGATACGCAGTATTTT. As protein: CASSSDRDTQYF.